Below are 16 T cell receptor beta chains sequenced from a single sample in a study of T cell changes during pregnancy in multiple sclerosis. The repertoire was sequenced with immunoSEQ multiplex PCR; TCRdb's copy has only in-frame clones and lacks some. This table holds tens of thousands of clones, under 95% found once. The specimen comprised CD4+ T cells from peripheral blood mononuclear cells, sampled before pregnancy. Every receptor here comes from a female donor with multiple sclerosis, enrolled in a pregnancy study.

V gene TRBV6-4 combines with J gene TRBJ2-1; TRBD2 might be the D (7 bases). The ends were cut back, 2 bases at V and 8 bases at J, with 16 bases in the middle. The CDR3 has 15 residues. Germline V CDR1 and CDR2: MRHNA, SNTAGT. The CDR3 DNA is TGTGCCAGCAGTGACGTGGCGGGGGCTGTCCATGAGCAGTTCTTC. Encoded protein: CASSDVAGAVHEQFF.

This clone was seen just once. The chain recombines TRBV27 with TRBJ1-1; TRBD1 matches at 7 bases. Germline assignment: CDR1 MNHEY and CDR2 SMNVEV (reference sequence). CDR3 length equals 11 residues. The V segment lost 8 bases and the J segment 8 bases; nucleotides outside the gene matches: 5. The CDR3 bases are TGTGCCAGCTGGATGACAGGGGAAGCTTTCTTT. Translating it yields CASWMTGEAFF.

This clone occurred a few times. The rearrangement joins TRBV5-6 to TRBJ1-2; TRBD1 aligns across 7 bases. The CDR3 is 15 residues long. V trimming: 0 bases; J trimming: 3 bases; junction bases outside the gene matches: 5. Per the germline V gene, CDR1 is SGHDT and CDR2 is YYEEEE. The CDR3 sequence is CASSLADRLDYGYTF. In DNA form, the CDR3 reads TGTGCCAGCAGCTTGGCGGACAGGTTGGACTATGGCTACACCTTC.

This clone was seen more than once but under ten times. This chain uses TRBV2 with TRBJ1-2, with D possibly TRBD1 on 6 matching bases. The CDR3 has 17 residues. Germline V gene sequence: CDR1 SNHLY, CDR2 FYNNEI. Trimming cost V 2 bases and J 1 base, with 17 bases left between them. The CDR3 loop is CASSETEGQYLNYGYTF. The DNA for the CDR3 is TGTGCCAGCAGTGAAACGGAAGGACAGTACCTTAACTATGGCTACACCTTC.

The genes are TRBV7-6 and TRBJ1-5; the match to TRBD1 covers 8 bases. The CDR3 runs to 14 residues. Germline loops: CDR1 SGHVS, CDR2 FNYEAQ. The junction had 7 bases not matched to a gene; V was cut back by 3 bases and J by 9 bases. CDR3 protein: CASSFGQGSSPQHF. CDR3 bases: TGTGCCAGCAGCTTTGGACAGGGAAGTTCGCCCCAGCATTTT. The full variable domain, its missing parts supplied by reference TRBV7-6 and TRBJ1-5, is GAGVSQSPRYKVTKRGQDVALRCDPISGHVSLYWYRQALGQGPEFLTYFNYEAQQDKSGLPNDRFSAERPEGSISTLTIQRTEQRDSAMYRCASSFGQGSSPQHFGDGTRLSIL.

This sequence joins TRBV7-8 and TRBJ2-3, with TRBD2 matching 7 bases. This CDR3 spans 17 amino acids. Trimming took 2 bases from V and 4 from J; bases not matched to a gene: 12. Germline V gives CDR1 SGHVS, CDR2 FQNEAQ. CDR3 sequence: CASSLSIPGLLADTQYF. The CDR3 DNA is TGTGCCAGCAGCTTATCAATTCCGGGACTATTGGCAGATACGCAGTATTTT.

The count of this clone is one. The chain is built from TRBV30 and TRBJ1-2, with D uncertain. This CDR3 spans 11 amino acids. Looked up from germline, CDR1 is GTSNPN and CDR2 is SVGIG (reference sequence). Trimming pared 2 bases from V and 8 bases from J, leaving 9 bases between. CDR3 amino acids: CAWSPGGGYTF. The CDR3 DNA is TGTGCCTGGAGTCCAGGAGGAGGCTACACCTTC.

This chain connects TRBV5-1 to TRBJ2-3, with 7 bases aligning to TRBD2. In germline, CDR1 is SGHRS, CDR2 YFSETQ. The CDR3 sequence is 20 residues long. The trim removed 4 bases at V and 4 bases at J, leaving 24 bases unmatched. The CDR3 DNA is TGCGCCAGCAGCCCTCACCGTGGTGGGGGAGGGCCTAGAAGGTCAGATACGCAGTATTTT. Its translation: CASSPHRGGGGPRRSDTQYF.

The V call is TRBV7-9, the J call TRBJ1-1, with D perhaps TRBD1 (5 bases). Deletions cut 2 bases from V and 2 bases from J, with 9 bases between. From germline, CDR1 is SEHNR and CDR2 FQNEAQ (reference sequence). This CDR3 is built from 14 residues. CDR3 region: CASSLRQLNTEAFF. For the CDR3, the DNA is TGTGCCAGCAGCTTAAGACAGCTAAACACTGAAGCTTTCTTT. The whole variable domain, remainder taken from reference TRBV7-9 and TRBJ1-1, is DTGVSQNPRHKITKRGQNVTFRCDPISEHNRLYWYRQTLGQGPEFLTYFQNEAQLEKSRLLSDRFSAERPKGSFSTLEIQRTEQGDSAMYLCASSLRQLNTEAFFGQGTRLTVV.

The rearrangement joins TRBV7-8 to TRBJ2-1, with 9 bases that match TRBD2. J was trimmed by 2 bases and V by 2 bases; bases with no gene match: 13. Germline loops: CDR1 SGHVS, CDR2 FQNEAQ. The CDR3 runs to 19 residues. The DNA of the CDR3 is TGTGCCAGCAGCTTAATTTCGGGCGGGAGGGCCGTAGCCTACAATGAGCAGTTCTTC. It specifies CASSLISGGRAVAYNEQFF.

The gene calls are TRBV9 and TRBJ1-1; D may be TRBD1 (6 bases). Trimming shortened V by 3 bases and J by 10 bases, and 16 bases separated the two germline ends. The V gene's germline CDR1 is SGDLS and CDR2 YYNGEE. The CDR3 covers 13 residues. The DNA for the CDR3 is TGTGCCAGCAGCGCACAAGGGGGGGGCAGAGCTTTCTTT. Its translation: CASSAQGGGRAFF.

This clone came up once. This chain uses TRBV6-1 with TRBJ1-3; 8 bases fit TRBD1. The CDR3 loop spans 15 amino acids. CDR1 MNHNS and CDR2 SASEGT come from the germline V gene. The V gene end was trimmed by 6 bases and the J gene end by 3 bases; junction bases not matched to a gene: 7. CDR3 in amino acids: CASRDAGGRGNTIYF. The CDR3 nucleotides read TGTGCCAGCAGGGACGCAGGGGGCCGTGGAAACACCATATATTTT.

CDR3 bases: TGTGCCAGTGGGACCCAGGGGTCCTACGAGCAGTACTTC. This gives the protein CASGTQGSYEQYF. The chain links TRBV6-1 to TRBJ2-7, with D possibly being TRBD1 (6 bases). Germline CDR1 and CDR2: MNHNS and SASEGT. The CDR3 totals 13 residues. Trimming stripped 9 bases from V and 1 base from J, with 13 bases between.

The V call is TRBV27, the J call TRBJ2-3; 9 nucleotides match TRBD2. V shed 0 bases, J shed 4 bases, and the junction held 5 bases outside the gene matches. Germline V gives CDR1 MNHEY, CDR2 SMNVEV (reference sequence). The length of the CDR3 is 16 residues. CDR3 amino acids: CASSLSWREGADTQYF. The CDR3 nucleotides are TGTGCCAGCAGTTTATCGTGGCGGGAGGGGGCAGATACGCAGTATTTT.

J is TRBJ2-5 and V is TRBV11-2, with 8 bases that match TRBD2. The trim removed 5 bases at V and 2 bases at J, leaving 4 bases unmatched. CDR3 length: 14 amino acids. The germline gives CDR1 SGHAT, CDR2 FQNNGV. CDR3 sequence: CASSRLATQETQYF. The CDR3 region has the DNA TGTGCCAGCAGCAGACTAGCGACTCAAGAGACCCAGTACTTC.

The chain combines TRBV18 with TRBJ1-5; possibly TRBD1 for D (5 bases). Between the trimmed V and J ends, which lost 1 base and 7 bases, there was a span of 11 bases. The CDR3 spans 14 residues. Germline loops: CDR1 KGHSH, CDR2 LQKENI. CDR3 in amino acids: CASSPLRVGQPQHF. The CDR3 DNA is TGTGCCAGCTCACCACTCAGGGTCGGACAGCCCCAGCATTTT.